A single sample is the source of the 30 T cell receptor beta chains below, sequenced in a study of CD8+ T cells in alopecia areata. After isolation, RNA underwent reverse transcription to generate cDNA as the sequencing template. Produced via immunoSEQ multiplex PCR; TCRdb's table is partial and in-frame only. The sample shows 200,000 to 250,000 clones, roughly three fifths of them seen only once. As for treatment: oral pan-JAK inhibitor, 5-10 mg twice daily. The material was CD4+ T cells sorted from blood, obtained at roughly week 45, from a patient treated with tofacitinib. The receptors stem from a human donor with alopecia areata.

The chain recombines TRBV7-2 with TRBJ2-3; TRBD2 matches 12 bases. The CDR3 has 18 residues. Germline V gene data show CDR1 as SGHTA and CDR2 as FQGNSA. Trimming removed 5 bases from V and 2 bases from J; junction bases left unmatched: 11. CDR3 residues: CASSTRLAGDLFTDTQYF. For the CDR3, the DNA is TGTGCCAGCAGCACCCGACTAGCGGGGGACCTGTTCACAGATACGCAGTATTTT.

J is TRBJ2-1 and V is TRBV14, with D perhaps matching TRBD2 (6 bases). Trimming removed 2 bases from V and 8 bases from J, with 22 bases in between. The CDR3 loop spans 17 amino acids. Germline V CDR1 and CDR2: SGHDN, FVKESK. The DNA of the CDR3 is TGTGCCAGCAGCCAAAAGGGGACGGGGGTAGCTCAACATGAGCAGTTCTTC. Translation: CASSQKGTGVAQHEQFF.

This chain links TRBV29-1 with TRBJ1-5; D is unresolved. Looked up from germline, CDR1 is SQVTM and CDR2 is ANQGSEA. The CDR3 sequence is 13 residues long. Trimming left V 8 bases short and J 6 bases short, with 17 bases between. CDR3 DNA: TGCAGCCTATGGACCCTTAAGGGTCAGCCCCAGCATTTT. It encodes CSLWTLKGQPQHF. Complete variable domain (other parts from reference TRBV29-1 and TRBJ1-5): SAVISQKPSRDICQRGTSLTIQCQVDSQVTMMFWYRQQPGQSLTLIATANQGSEATYESGFVIDKFPISRPNLTFSTLTVSNMSPEDSSIYLCSLWTLKGQPQHFGDGTRLSIL.

V and J are TRBV15 and TRBJ1-3, with D hard to call. CDR1 LNHNV and CDR2 YYDKDF come from the germline V gene (reference sequence). CDR3 length: 13 amino acids. V shed 3 bases and J shed 5 bases, with 8 bases lying between them. As DNA, the CDR3 is TGTGCCACCAGCAGGGGCCAAAGAAACACCATATATTTT. This translates into CATSRGQRNTIYF.

The V gene is TRBV25-1, the J gene TRBJ2-5; 8 nucleotides agree with TRBD1. The germline V gene encodes CDR1 MGHDK and CDR2 SYGVNS. Germline trimming cut 1 base from V and 4 bases from J; bases unmatched to any gene: 5. The CDR3 runs to 15 residues. The CDR3, as DNA: TGTGCCAGCAGTGAATTCACAGGGGGGCGAGAGACCCAGTACTTC. It is translated as CASSEFTGGRETQYF.

This chain uses TRBV7-2 with TRBJ2-7; D assignment may be TRBD1 or TRBD2 (5 bases each). V lost 2 bases and J 6 bases, leaving 8 bases between the germline ends. Germline V gives CDR1 SGHTA, CDR2 FQGNSA. The CDR3 runs 12 residues. This CDR3 reads CASSLSGTEQYF. The CDR3 DNA follows: TGTGCCAGCAGCTTATCCGGGACCGAGCAGTACTTC.

This sequence joins TRBV10-2 and TRBJ1-2; 7 positions agree with TRBD1. The junction had 8 bases not matched to a gene; V was cut back by 3 bases and J by 4 bases. The CDR3 loop spans 15 amino acids. Germline V gene lookup returns CDR1 WSHSY and CDR2 SAAADI. CDR3 sequence: CASSDSSGTAYGYTF. The CDR3 coding sequence is TGCGCCAGCAGTGATTCCTCCGGGACAGCCTATGGCTACACCTTC.

This chain links TRBV29-1 with TRBJ2-7; D may correspond to TRBD1 or TRBD2 (5 bases each). The CDR3 consists of 13 residues. CDR1 is SQVTM, CDR2 ANQGSEA, per germline. V lost 1 base to trimming and J lost 3 bases, with 10 bases between them. CDR3 in amino acids: CSVEAEGHYEQYF. For the CDR3, the DNA is TGCAGCGTTGAAGCCGAGGGGCACTACGAGCAGTACTTC.

This clone was observed a few times. The chain couples TRBV5-1 to TRBJ2-1, with TRBD2 matching over 11 bases. V shed 1 base, J shed 3 bases, and the junction held 3 bases outside the gene matches. The CDR3 contains 16 residues. Germline loops: CDR1 SGHRS, CDR2 YFSETQ. Here the CDR3 reads CASSLTSGGFYNEQFF. The DNA of the CDR3 is TGCGCCAGCAGCTTGACTAGCGGGGGATTCTACAATGAGCAGTTCTTC.

V gene TRBV30 combines with J gene TRBJ2-1; TRBD2 might be the D (6 bases). Germline V lookup: CDR1 GTSNPN, CDR2 SVGIG (reference sequence). V was shortened by 7 bases and J by 13 bases, with 17 bases between the two germline ends. The CDR3 runs 11 residues. The chain's CDR3 is CASHRGGKQFF. Here the CDR3 DNA reads TGTGCCTCCCACCGAGGAGGGAAACAGTTCTTC.

This clone came up a few times. The CDR3 spells CAWSAGGNSDTQYF. The DNA for the CDR3 is TGTGCCTGGAGCGCAGGGGGCAATTCAGATACGCAGTATTTT. V usage is TRBV30 and J usage is TRBJ2-3, with 8 bases aligning to TRBD1. Germline CDR1 reads GTSNPN; CDR2 reads SVGIG (reference sequence). This CDR3 has 14 amino acids. J lost 4 bases, V lost 3 bases, and 6 bases had no gene match. The full variable domain, with the rest looked up from reference TRBV30 and TRBJ2-3, is SQTIHQWPATLVQPVGSPLSLECTVEGTSNPNLYWYRQAAGRGLQLLFYSVGIGQISSEVPQNLSASRPQDRQFILSSKKLLLSDSGFYLCAWSAGGNSDTQYFGPGTRLTVL.

V is TRBV29-1 and J is TRBJ1-1; no definite D call. The CDR3 is 12 amino acids. The germline gives CDR1 SQVTM, CDR2 ANQGSEA. V lost 0 bases and J 9 bases, leaving 11 bases between the germline ends. CDR3 in DNA: TGCAGCGTTGAAGATAGGCCGAATAAAGCTTTCTTT. Protein: CSVEDRPNKAFF.

The chain is built from TRBV4-2 and TRBJ2-5; tentatively, D is TRBD1 or TRBD2 (5 bases each). Germline lookup yields CDR1 LGHNA and CDR2 YNFKEQ. This CDR3 is 17 amino acids long. V lost 4 bases and J lost 1, with 19 bases in between. The CDR3 region has the DNA TGTGCCAGCAGCCCGACTCCCGGGACCTCGACCCAAGAGACCCAGTACTTC. Translating gives CASSPTPGTSTQETQYF.

The chain is built from TRBV5-1 and TRBJ2-5; the match to TRBD2 covers 10 bases. V lost 3 bases, J lost 5 bases, and 4 bases stayed unmatched. Germline lookup yields CDR1 SGHRS and CDR2 YFSETQ. The CDR3 spans 14 residues. CDR3: CASSSSGGMETQYF. The DNA for the CDR3 is TGCGCCAGCAGCTCTAGCGGGGGTATGGAGACCCAGTACTTC. The full variable domain, with the rest looked up from reference TRBV5-1 and TRBJ2-5, is KAGVTQTPRYLIKTRGQQVTLSCSPISGHRSVSWYQQTPGQGLQFLFEYFSETQRNKGNFPGRFSGRQFSNSRSEMNVSTLELGDSALYLCASSSSGGMETQYFGPGTRLLVL.

This clone has just a few counts. The chain joins TRBV4-2 to TRBJ2-2; 10 bases are shared with TRBD2. Germline CDR1 reads LGHNA; CDR2 reads YNFKEQ. This CDR3 has 18 amino acids. Germline trimming cut 1 base from V and 1 base from J; bases unmatched to any gene: 6. CDR3: CASSQAVRTSGNTGELFF. CDR3 coding DNA: TGTGCCAGCAGCCAAGCAGTGCGGACTAGCGGGAACACCGGGGAGCTGTTTTTT.

This chain uses TRBV2 with TRBJ2-6, with no clear D. V lost 3 bases, J lost 3 bases, and 0 bases lay in between. CDR1 is SNHLY, CDR2 FYNNEI, per germline. This CDR3 spans 12 amino acids. The DNA of the CDR3 is TGTGCCAGCAGTGATGGGGCCAACGTCCTGACTTTC. Amino acids: CASSDGANVLTF.

Regarding this clone: The same CDR3 can be traced to other DNA sequences in this sample. The CDR3 spells CASSLGPSTDTQYF. The CDR3 DNA is TGTGCCAGCAGCCTCGGCCCTAGCACAGATACGCAGTATTTT. The chain recombines TRBV7-2 with TRBJ2-3; D remains ambiguous. In germline, CDR1 is SGHTA, CDR2 FQGNSA. V dropped 5 bases and J dropped 0 bases, with 9 bases sitting between them. This CDR3 has 14 amino acids.

This clone was recorded a few times. The rearrangement joins TRBV30 to TRBJ1-1, with D unclear. The CDR3 spans 10 residues. CDR1 is GTSNPN, CDR2 SVGIG, per germline (reference sequence). V lost 5 bases to trimming and J lost 5 bases, with 6 bases between them. The DNA of the CDR3 is TGTGCCTGGGGCAATACTGAAGCTTTCTTT. This gives the protein CAWGNTEAFF. Complete variable domain (other parts from reference TRBV30 and TRBJ1-1): SQTIHQWPATLVQPVGSPLSLECTVEGTSNPNLYWYRQAAGRGLQLLFYSVGIGQISSEVPQNLSASRPQDRQFILSSKKLLLSDSGFYLCAWGNTEAFFGQGTRLTVV.

The rearrangement joins TRBV2 to TRBJ2-1; 8 nucleotides match TRBD2. There are 15 residues in the CDR3. Germline V CDR1 and CDR2: SNHLY, FYNNEI. The V and J ends lost 5 bases and 9 bases, in that order; junction bases with no gene match: 12. The CDR3 sequence is CASSPFERGKSEQFF. The CDR3 bases are TGTGCCAGCAGTCCTTTCGAGCGGGGGAAGAGTGAGCAGTTCTTC.

This clone was found a few times. The gene calls are TRBV10-3 and TRBJ2-2; D uncertain. CDR1 is ENHRY and CDR2 is SYGVKD in the germline V gene. V lost 0 bases, J lost 5 bases, and 10 bases lay in between. This CDR3 spans 15 amino acids. CDR3 in DNA: TGTGCCATCAGTGAGTCGACATCACCAACCGGGGAGCTGTTTTTT. Its protein product is CAISESTSPTGELFF.

This clone has just a few counts. Within the sample, other DNA sequences also encode this same CDR3. The V call is TRBV4-1, the J call TRBJ2-3; TRBD2 might be the D (6 bases). The CDR3 loop spans 15 amino acids. Trimming took 0 bases from V and 1 from J, leaving 8 bases between them. Germline CDR1 is MGHRA and CDR2 is YSYEKL. CDR3 loop: CASSQDGGGTDTQYF. CDR3 nucleotide sequence: TGCGCCAGCAGCCAAGATGGAGGGGGCACAGATACGCAGTATTTT.

V and J are TRBV14 and TRBJ2-6; weak D call: TRBD1 (5 bases). With 2 bases removed from V and 1 base from J, the gap between germline ends came to 15 bases. CDR1 and CDR2 (germline): SGHDN, FVKESK. The CDR3 has 18 residues. The DNA for the CDR3 is TGTGCCAGCAGCCAAATTACAGGCACATTATCTGGGGCCAACGTCCTGACTTTC. This codes for CASSQITGTLSGANVLTF.

The chain couples TRBV30 to TRBJ2-1; 10 positions agree with TRBD2. Germline values: CDR1 GTSNPN, CDR2 SVGIG (reference sequence). This CDR3 spans 16 amino acids. With V trimmed by 1 base and J by 2 bases, 5 bases remained unmatched. CDR3 nucleotides: TGTGCCTGGAGTGGCTTAGCGGGGGGCCCCTACAATGAGCAGTTCTTC. As protein: CAWSGLAGGPYNEQFF.

The genes are TRBV7-2 and TRBJ1-5; tentative D call: TRBD1 (6 bases). The germline V gene has CDR1 SGHTA and CDR2 FQGNSA. Trimming removed 5 bases from V and 1 base from J, with 15 bases in between. The CDR3 has 16 amino acids. The DNA for the CDR3 is TGTGCCAGCAGCCCCGTGGGGGGCTACAGCAATCAGCCCCAGCATTTT. It encodes CASSPVGGYSNQPQHF.

The chain carries TRBV2 and TRBJ1-4; D unclear. Germline CDR1 is SNHLY and CDR2 is FYNNEI. This CDR3 region has 13 residues. For the CDR3, the DNA is TGTGCTACGGCTGGGGTAACTAATGAAAAACTGTTTTTT. Translated: CATAGVTNEKLFF.

CDR3 in DNA: TGTGCCAGCTCAAAAGACTTTACCTACGAGCAGTACTTC. Protein sequence: CASSKDFTYEQYF. J is TRBJ2-7 and V is TRBV18, with unresolved D. The ends were cut back, 5 bases at V and 2 bases at J, with 10 bases in the middle. CDR3 size: 13 residues. Germline values: CDR1 KGHSH, CDR2 LQKENI.

The CDR3 is CASSSGTGKHQGTEAFF. The DNA for the CDR3 is TGTGCCAGCAGCTCAGGGACAGGAAAACATCAGGGCACTGAAGCTTTCTTT. The chain links TRBV11-2 to TRBJ1-1, with 8 nucleotides matching TRBD1. V dropped 4 bases and J dropped 4; count of bases not matched to a gene: 14. Per germline, CDR1 SGHAT and CDR2 FQNNGV. This CDR3 comprises 17 residues.

The chain recombines TRBV18 with TRBJ1-1, with D perhaps matching TRBD1 (5 bases). The CDR3 has 15 residues. Germline values: CDR1 KGHSH, CDR2 LQKENI. V was clipped by 3 bases and J by 1 base, with 12 bases between them. Written as DNA, the CDR3 is TGTGCCAGCTCACCTGACCGGAGGGGGAACACTGAAGCTTTCTTT. Protein sequence: CASSPDRRGNTEAFF.

In its sample, this clone was seen once. The chain couples TRBV29-1 to TRBJ2-5; TRBD1 aligns across 7 bases. There are 15 residues in the CDR3. The trim removed 7 bases at V and 0 bases at J, leaving 11 bases unmatched. The germline V gene has CDR1 SQVTM and CDR2 ANQGSEA. The CDR3 loop is CSAEGTVPYQETQYF. The CDR3 region has the DNA TGCAGCGCAGAAGGGACAGTCCCGTACCAAGAGACCCAGTACTTC.

This chain connects TRBV7-9 to TRBJ2-3; perhaps TRBD2 as D (5 bases). Germline CDR1 and CDR2: SEHNR and FQNEAQ (reference sequence). The CDR3 sequence is 14 residues long. Trimming stripped 4 bases from V and 4 bases from J, with 12 bases between. The CDR3 nucleotides are TGTGCCAGCAGCTCCCCAGGACTCTCAGATACGCAGTATTTT. Translated, it gives CASSSPGLSDTQYF.